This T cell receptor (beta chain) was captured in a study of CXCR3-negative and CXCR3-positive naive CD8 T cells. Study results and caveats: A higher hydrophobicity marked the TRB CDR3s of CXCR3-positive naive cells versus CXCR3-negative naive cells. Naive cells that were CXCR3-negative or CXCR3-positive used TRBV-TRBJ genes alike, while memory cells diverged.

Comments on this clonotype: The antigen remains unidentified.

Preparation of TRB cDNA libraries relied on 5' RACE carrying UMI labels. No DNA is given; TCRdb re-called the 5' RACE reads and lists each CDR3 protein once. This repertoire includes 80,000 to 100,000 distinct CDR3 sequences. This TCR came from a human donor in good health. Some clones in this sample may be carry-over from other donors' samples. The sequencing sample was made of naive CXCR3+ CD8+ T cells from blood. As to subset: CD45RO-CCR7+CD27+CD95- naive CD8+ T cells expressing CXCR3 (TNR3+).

CDR3 sequence: CASSILSGNEQYF. J is TRBJ2-7 and V is TRBV7-3; TCRdb's D gene call, TRBD2, goes unchecked for lack of DNA. CDR1 SGHTA and CDR2 FQGTGA come from the germline V gene. The CDR3 covers 13 residues.